This T cell receptor (beta chain) came from a study of T cells after yellow fever vaccination (dated by TCRdb to 2018 to 2020). Regarding the study in general: The SMART-Seq v4 Ultra Low Input RNA kit was used to prepare libraries from fractions with low cell numbers. Bulk PBMC replicates and cell subsets were isolated from blood drawn at multiple timepoints before and after both primary and secondary immunization. The cohort comprised two healthy male donors, one aged 18 to 30 and one aged 30 to 40 years. To track T-cell clones before and after primary and booster YFV17D yellow fever vaccination, bulk TCR alpha and beta repertoires were sequenced longitudinally.

As regards this clonotype: Its antigen is unknown. Per-nucleotide qualities are absent, and no much larger clonotype sits a single base away.

Trimming removed 9 bases from V and 2 bases from J, leaving 14 bases between the germline ends. Counted from cysteine to phenylalanine, this CDR3 has 14 amino acids. Kept here is only the CDR3 DNA, which spans 42 bases and is read in frame from base 1. Overall study results and their limits: A small share of clonotypes was detected in both CD4 and CD8 compartments, with the overlap likely arising from convergent recombination. Because the study included only a couple of donors, the extent to which the findings can be generalized is limited. After the booster, most of the clones that had expanded following primary vaccination were detected again (almost 98% of CD4 and roughly nine tenths of CD8), which suggests that memory was broadly maintained. Because abundant contaminating clonotypes from the bulk population could be contained in FACS-sorted repertoires, computational filtering was required. The secondary T-cell response was found to be weaker but faster than the primary response, with a peak reached on day 5 rather than on day 15.

Synthesis of TCR cDNA relied on 5'RACE template switching, a step that introduced a universal primer site along with unique molecular identifiers. Priming for cDNA synthesis came from both the TCR alpha and TCR beta constant segments. Two PCR steps were used to amplify libraries, with sample barcodes and sequencing adapters being added in the second step. Sequencing of libraries was done on Illumina HiSeq 2500 (2x100 bp) or NovaSeq (2x150 bp). On the study's bioinformatics: Reads were demultiplexed and collapsed into UMI consensus sequences with MIGEC, and V(D)J alignment was performed with MiXCR. Clonotypes responding to the vaccine were identified with edgeR on replicate PBMC samples, with the criteria of FDR below 0.01 and a log2 fold change above 5 up to day 15. Each bulk clonotype was labeled CD4 or CD8 based on which sequenced repertoire, CD4 or CD8, contained the clonotype at higher abundance. TCRdb cleaned the public reads at Q25 with fastp, built clones with MiXCR and kept in-frame beta chains. Rows merge per CDR3 protein into single entries with the most common DNA and genes. What appears here as the V and J calls and clone size reflects TCRdb's work, not the paper's. This sample is represented by about 340,000 distinct CDR3 sequences; 8.7% of them were singletons. Over 15% of the sample is taken by the ten largest.

Taken with the paper, the label for treatment or condition translates to: live attenuated yellow fever vaccine strain. At every blood-draw timepoint, two biological replicates of bulk PBMCs were collected. PBMCs were isolated from peripheral blood using a standard Ficoll-Paque protocol. RNA was extracted with TriZol from bulk PBMCs, CD4 and CD8 fractions, and dextramer-positive and dextramer-negative fractions. The sequence is built from TRBV23-1 and TRBJ1-5, with no confidently assigned D gene. TRBV23-1 is recorded as an ORF, its role being uncertain. The sequence came from a young man who received the YFV17D yellow fever vaccine. The sequencing here drew on PBMCs, taken on the day of the first yellow fever vaccination. The base sequence is TGCGCCAGGATTATTGGGGTCGGCAATCAGCCCCAGCATTTT. Its amino acids are CARIIGVGNQPQHF.